Listed here is a single T cell receptor (beta chain). The antigen remains unidentified. The data are from a study of shared clonotypes between healthy human individuals. The study, taken as a whole, reports: Non-shared clonotypes showed lower generation probabilities than clonotypes common to all four donors.

The method was immunoSEQ multiplex PCR; TCRdb's version includes in-frame clones alone and lacks a portion of them. The table lists around 2.3 million clones, approximately 95% of them singletons. Looked up from germline, CDR1 is LNHDA and CDR2 is SQIVND (reference sequence). The CDR3 has 14 amino acids. V shed 4 bases and J shed 8 bases, with 17 bases lying between them. V gene TRBV19 combines with J gene TRBJ1-2, with D unresolved. Sequenced: naive CD4+ T cells sorted from blood. The subset: CD45RA+ positively selected. The clonotype was recovered from a young man in good health. The CDR3 loop is CASSTRGEWHGYTF. CDR3 sequence (DNA): TGTGCCAGTAGTACTCGCGGGGAATGGCACGGCTACACCTTC.